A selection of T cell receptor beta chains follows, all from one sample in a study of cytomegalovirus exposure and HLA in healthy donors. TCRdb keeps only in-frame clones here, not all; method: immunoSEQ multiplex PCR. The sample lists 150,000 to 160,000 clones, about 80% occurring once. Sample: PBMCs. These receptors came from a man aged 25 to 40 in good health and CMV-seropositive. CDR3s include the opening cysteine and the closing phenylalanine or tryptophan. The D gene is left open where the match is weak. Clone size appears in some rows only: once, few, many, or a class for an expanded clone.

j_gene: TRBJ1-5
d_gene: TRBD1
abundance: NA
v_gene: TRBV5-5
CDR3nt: TGTGCCAGCAGCTTGTTACAGGGGAATCAGCCCCAGCATTTT
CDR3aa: CASSLLQGNQPQHF

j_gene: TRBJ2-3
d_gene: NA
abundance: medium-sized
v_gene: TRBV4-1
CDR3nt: TGCGCCAGCAGCCAAGGACAGCCCAGGACAGATACGCAGTATTTT
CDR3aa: CASSQGQPRTDTQYF

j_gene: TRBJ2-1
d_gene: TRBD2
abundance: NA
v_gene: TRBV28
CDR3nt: TGTGCCAGCAGTTTACTAGCGGGAGGTGAGCAGTTCTTC
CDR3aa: CASSLLAGGEQFF

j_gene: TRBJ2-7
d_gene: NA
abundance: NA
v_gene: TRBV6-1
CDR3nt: TGTGCCAGCAGTGAAGCGGACACCTCGACCTTCTACGAGCAGTACTTC
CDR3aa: CASSEADTSTFYEQYF

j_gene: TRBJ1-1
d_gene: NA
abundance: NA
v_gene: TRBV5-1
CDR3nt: TGCGCCAGCAGCTTGTATAGGGGAAACACTGAAGCTTTCTTT
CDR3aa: CASSLYRGNTEAFF

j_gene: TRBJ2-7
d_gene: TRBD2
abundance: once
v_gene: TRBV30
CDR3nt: TGTGCCTGGGCCCCCGGGACTAGCACGTACGAGCAGTACTTC
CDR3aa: CAWAPGTSTYEQYF

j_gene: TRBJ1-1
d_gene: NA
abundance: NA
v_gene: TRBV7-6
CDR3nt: TGTGCCAGCAGCGCAACGGTGGTCACTGAAGCTTTCTTT
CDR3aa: CASSATVVTEAFF

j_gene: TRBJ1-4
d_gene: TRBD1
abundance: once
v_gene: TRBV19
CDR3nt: TGTGCCAGTAGTACTCGTCAGCAGGGGGCAGAAAAACTGTTTTTT
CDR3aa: CASSTRQQGAEKLFF

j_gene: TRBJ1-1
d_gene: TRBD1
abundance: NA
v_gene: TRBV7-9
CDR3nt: TGTGCCATAGGACAGGGTGGAAAAGCTTTCTTT
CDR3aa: CAIGQGGKAFF

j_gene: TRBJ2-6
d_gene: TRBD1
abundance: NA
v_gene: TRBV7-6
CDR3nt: TGTGCCAGCAGCACTTACCCCGGGACAGGGGAAACTTCGGCTGGGGCCAACGTCCTGACTTTC
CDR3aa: CASSTYPGTGETSAGANVLTF

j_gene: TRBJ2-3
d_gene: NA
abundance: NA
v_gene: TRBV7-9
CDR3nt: TGTTCCAGCAGATCACGGGCAGATACGCAGTATTTT
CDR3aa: CSSRSRADTQYF

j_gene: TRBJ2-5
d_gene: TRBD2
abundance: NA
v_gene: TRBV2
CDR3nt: TGTGCCAGCAGCTGGACTAGCGGGAGATCCCAAGAGACCCAGTACTTC
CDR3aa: CASSWTSGRSQETQYF

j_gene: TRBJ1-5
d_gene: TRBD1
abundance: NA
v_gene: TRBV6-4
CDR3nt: TGTGCCAGCAGAGGGGACAGGGTTCAGCCCCAGCATTTT
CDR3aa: CASRGDRVQPQHF

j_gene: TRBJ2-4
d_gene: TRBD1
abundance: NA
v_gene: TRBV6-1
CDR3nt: TGTGCCAGCAGCCTGGACAGGTTGGAGAACATTCAGTACTTC
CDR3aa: CASSLDRLENIQYF

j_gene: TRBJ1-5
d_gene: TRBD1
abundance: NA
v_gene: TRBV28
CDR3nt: TGTGCCAGCACCCGAGGCGACAGGGTAATTCAGCCCCAGCATTTT
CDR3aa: CASTRGDRVIQPQHF

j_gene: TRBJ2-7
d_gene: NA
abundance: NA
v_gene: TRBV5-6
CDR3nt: TGTGCCAGCAGCTTGGGGCAGTCACAGGACGAGCAGTACTTC
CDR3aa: CASSLGQSQDEQYF

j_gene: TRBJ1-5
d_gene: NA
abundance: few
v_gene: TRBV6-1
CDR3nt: TGTGCCAGCAGTGAAAATTATAACAACAATCAGCCCCAGCATTTT
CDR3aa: CASSENYNNNQPQHF

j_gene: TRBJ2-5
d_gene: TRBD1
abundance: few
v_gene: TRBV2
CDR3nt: TGTGCCAGCAGGAACCAGGGGGTTCGGGAGACCCAGTACTTC
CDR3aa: CASRNQGVRETQYF

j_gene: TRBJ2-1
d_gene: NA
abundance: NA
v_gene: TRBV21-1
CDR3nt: TGTGCCAGCAGCAAAGGGAGTAGGAGCGGGAGTGGTGAGCAGTTCTTC
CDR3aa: CASSKGSRSGSGEQFF

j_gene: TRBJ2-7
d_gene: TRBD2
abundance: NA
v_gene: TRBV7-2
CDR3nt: TGTGCCAGCAGCCTATCTAGCGGAGCCGCCTACGAGCAGTACTTC
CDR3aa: CASSLSSGAAYEQYF

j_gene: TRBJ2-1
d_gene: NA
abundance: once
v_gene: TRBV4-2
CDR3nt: TGTGCCAGCAGCCAAGATCGTAGTCGGGTAGGACAAAATGAGCAGTTCTTC
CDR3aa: CASSQDRSRVGQNEQFF

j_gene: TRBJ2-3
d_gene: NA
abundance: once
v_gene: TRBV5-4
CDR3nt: TGTGCCAGCAGCCAAGGGACATATACAGATACGCAGTATTTT
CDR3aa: CASSQGTYTDTQYF

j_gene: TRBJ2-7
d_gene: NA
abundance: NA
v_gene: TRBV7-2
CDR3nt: TGTGCCAGCAGCCCAGCGGAGGGCCTCTACGAGCAGTACTTC
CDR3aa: CASSPAEGLYEQYF

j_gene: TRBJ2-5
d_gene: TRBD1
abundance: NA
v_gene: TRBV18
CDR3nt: TGTGCCAGCTATACAGGGGGACAAGAGACCCAGTACTTC
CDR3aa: CASYTGGQETQYF

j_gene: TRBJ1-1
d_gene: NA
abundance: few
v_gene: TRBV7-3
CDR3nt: TGTGCCAGCAGCTCTCAGGTGAACACTGAAGCTTTCTTT
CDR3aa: CASSSQVNTEAFF

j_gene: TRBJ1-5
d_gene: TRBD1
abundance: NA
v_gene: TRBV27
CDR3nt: TGTGCCAGCAGTTCCGGGACAGGTCTAAGCAATCAGCCCCAGCATTTT
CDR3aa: CASSSGTGLSNQPQHF

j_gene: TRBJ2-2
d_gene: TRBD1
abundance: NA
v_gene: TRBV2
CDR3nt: TGTGCCAGCAGGACAGGGGTGAAGACCGGGGAGCTGTTTTTT
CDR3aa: CASRTGVKTGELFF

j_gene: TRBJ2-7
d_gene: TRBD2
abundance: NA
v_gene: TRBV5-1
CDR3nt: TGCGCCAGCAGCTTGTCTAGTTTGCGGGAGGGGTCCTACGAGCAGTACTTC
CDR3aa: CASSLSSLREGSYEQYF

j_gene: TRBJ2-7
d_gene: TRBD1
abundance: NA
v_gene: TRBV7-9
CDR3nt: TGTGCCAGCAGCTTAGGTAGGGGGGGACAGGGTGAGCAGTACTTC
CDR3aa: CASSLGRGGQGEQYF